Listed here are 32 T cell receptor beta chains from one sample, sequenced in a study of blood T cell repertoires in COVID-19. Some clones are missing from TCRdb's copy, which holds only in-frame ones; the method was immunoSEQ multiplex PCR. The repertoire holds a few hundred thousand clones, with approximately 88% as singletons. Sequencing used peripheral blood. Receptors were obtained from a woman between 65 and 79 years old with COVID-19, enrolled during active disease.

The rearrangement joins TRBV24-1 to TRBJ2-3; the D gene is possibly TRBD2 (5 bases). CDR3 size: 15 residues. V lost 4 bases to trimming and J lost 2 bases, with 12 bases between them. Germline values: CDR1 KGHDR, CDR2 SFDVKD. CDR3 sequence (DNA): TGTGCCACCAGTGACGGACTGGGGTTCACAGATACGCAGTATTTT. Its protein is CATSDGLGFTDTQYF.

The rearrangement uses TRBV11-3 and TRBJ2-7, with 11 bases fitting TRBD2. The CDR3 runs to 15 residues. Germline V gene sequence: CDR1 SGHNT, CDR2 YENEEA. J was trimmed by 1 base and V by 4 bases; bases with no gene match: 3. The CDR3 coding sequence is TGTGCCAGCAGCTATAGGACTAGCGGGTCCTACGAGCAGTACTTC. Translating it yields CASSYRTSGSYEQYF.

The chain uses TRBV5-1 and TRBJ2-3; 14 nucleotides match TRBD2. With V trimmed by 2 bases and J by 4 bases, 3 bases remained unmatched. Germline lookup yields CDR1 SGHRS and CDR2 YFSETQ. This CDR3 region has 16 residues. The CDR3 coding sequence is TGCGCCAGCAGCTTTGAGGGACTAGCGGGAGCAGATACGCAGTATTTT. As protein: CASSFEGLAGADTQYF.

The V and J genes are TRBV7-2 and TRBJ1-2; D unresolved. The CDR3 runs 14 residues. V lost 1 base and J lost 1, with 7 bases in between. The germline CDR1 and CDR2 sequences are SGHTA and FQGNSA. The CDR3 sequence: CASSLVSDNYGYTF. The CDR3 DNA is TGTGCCAGCAGCTTAGTCTCAGATAACTATGGCTACACCTTC.

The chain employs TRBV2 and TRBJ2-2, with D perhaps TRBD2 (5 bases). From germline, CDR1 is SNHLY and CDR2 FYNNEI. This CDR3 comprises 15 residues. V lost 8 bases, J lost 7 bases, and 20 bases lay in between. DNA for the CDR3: TGTGCCAGCGGAAAAGACTACCTCCCAGGCGGGGAGCTGTTTTTT. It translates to CASGKDYLPGGELFF.

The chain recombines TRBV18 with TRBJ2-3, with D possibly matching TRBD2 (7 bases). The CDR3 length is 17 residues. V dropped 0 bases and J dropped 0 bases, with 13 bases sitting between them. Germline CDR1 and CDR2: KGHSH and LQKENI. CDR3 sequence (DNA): TGTGCCAGCTCACCACCTAAGGCGGGGGCTAGCACAGATACGCAGTATTTT. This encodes CASSPPKAGASTDTQYF. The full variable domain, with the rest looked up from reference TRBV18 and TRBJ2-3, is NAGVMQNPRHLVRRRGQEARLRCSPMKGHSHVYWYRQLPEEGLKFMVYLQKENIIDESGMPKERFSAEFPKEGPSILRIQQVVRGDSAAYFCASSPPKAGASTDTQYFGPGTRLTVL.

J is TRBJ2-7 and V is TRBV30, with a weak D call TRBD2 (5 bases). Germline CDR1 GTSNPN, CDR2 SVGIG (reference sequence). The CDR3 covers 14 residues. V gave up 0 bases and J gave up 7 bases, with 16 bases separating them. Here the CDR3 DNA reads TGTGCCTGGAGTGTAAGGAGGACTGAGGGTGAGCAGTACTTC. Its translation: CAWSVRRTEGEQYF.

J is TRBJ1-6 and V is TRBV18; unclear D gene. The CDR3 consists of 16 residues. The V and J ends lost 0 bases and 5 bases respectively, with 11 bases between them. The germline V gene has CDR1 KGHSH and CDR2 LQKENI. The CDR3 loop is CASSPPHGRNNSPLHF. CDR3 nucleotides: TGTGCCAGCTCACCACCCCACGGCAGGAATAATTCACCCCTCCACTTT.

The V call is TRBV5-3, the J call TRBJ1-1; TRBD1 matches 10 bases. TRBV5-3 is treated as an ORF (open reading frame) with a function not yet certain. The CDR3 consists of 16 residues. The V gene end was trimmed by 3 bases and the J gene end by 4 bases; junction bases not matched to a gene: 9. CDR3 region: CARSSGQGICGTEAFF. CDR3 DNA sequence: TGTGCCAGAAGCTCGGGACAGGGGATATGTGGCACTGAAGCTTTCTTT.

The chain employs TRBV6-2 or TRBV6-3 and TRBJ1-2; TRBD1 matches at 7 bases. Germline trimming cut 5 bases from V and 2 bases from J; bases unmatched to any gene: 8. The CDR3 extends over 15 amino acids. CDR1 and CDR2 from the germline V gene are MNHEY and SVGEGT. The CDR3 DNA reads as TGTGCCAGCAGTATCCCCGGGACAGCCAACTATGGCTACACCTTC. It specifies CASSIPGTANYGYTF.

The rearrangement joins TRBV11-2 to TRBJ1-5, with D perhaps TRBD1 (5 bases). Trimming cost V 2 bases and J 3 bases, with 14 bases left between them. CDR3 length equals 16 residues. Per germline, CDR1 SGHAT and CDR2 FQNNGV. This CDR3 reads CASSLTGVSLNQPQHF. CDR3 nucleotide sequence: TGTGCCAGCAGCTTAACGGGGGTCAGCCTCAATCAGCCCCAGCATTTT.

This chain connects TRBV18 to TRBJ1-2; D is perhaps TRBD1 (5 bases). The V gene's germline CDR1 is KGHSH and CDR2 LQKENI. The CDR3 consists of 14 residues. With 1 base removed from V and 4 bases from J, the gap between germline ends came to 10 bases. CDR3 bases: TGTGCCAGCTCACCACGGGAGGGGACCTATGGCTACACCTTC. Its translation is CASSPREGTYGYTF.

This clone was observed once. The CDR3 protein is CATSPTSVLPNEQFF. CDR3 DNA sequence: TGTGCCACCAGCCCCACTAGCGTGCTCCCCAATGAGCAGTTCTTC. This chain connects TRBV15 to TRBJ2-1; TRBD2 aligns across 7 bases. The germline CDR1 and CDR2 sequences are LNHNV and YYDKDF (reference sequence). The length of the CDR3 is 15 residues. V was pared by 5 bases and J by 6 bases, with 10 bases of the junction left unmatched.

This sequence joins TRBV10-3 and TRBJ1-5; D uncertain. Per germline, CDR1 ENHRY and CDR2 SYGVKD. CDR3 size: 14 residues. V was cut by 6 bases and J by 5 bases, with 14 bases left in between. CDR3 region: CAISRLLGDQPQHF. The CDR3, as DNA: TGTGCCATCAGCCGACTGTTGGGTGATCAGCCCCAGCATTTT.

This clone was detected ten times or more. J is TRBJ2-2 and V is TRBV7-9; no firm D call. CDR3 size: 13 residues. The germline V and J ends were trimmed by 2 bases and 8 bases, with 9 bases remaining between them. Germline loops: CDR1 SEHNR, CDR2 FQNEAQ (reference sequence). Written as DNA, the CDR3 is TGTGCCAGCAGCTTAATCGCCTATGGGGAGCTGTTTTTT. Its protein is CASSLIAYGELFF.

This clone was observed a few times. The CDR3 region is CASSEEDGRDYEQYF. DNA of the CDR3: TGCGCCAGCAGTGAGGAGGACGGCAGGGACTACGAGCAGTACTTC. J is TRBJ2-7 and V is TRBV10-1, with D possibly matching TRBD1 (5 bases). V was clipped by 2 bases and J by 3 bases, with 14 bases between them. The CDR3 runs to 15 residues. The germline CDR1 and CDR2 sequences are WNHNN and SYGVQD (reference sequence).

The CDR3 loop reads CASSQGTGGQAFF. The CDR3 nucleotides are TGTGCCAGCAGCCAGGGGACAGGGGGGCAAGCTTTCTTT. V is TRBV3-1 (or the pseudogene TRBV3-2) and J is TRBJ1-1, with 11 nucleotides matching TRBD1. Germline V lookup: CDR1 LGHDT, CDR2 YNNKEL (reference sequence). The CDR3 spans 13 residues. V lost 3 bases to trimming and J lost 9 bases; unmatched junction nucleotides: 3.

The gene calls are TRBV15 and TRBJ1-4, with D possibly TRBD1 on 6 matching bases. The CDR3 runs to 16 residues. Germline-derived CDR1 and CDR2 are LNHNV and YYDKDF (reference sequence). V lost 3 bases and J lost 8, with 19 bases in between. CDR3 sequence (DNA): TGTGCCACCAGCAGGGACCGACAGGTCGTTTGGGAAAAACTGTTTTTT. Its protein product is CATSRDRQVVWEKLFF.

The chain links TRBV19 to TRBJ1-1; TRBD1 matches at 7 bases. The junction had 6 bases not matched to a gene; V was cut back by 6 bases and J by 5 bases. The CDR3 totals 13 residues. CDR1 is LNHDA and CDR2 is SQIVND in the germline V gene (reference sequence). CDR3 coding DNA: TGTGCCAGTAGCCGGACAGGCGGGACTGAAGCTTTCTTT. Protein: CASSRTGGTEAFF.

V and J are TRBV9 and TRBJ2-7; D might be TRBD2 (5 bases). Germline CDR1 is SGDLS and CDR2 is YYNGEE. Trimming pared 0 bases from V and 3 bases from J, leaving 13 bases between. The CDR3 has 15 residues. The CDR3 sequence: CASSVGWATNYEQYF. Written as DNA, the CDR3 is TGTGCCAGCAGCGTAGGGTGGGCGACTAACTACGAGCAGTACTTC.

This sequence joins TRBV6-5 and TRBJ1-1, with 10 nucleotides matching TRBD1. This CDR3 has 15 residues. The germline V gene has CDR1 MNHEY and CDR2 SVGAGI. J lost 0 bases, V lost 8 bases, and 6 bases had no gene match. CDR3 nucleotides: TGTGCCAGCTTGACAGGGGGCGTCATGAACACTGAAGCTTTCTTT. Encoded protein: CASLTGGVMNTEAFF.

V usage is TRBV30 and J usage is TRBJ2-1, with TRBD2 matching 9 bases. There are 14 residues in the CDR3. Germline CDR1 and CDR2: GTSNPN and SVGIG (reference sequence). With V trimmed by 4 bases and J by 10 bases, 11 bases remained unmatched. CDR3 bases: TGTGCCTGGAACCGGAATAGCGGGAGTGGGGAGCAGTTCTTC. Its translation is CAWNRNSGSGEQFF.

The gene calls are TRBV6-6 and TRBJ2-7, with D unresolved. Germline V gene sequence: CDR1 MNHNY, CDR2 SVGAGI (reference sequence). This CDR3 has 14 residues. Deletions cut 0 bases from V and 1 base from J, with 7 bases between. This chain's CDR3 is CASSYSAGSYEQYF. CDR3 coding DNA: TGTGCCAGCAGTTACTCGGCAGGATCCTACGAGCAGTACTTC.

The CDR3 here is CASSPDRGASEAFF. CDR3 bases: TGTGCCAGCAGTCCGGACAGGGGTGCTTCTGAAGCTTTCTTT. The chain links TRBV27 to TRBJ1-1; 9 bases fit TRBD1. The CDR3 has 14 residues. Germline lookup yields CDR1 MNHEY and CDR2 SMNVEV (reference sequence). V trimming: 5 bases; J trimming: 6 bases; junction bases outside the gene matches: 7.

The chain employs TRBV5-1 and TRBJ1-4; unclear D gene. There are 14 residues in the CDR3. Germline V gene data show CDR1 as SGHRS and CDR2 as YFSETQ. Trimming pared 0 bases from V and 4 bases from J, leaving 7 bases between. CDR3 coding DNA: TGCGCCAGCAGCTTGGAGGGAGGTAATGAAAAACTGTTTTTT. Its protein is CASSLEGGNEKLFF.

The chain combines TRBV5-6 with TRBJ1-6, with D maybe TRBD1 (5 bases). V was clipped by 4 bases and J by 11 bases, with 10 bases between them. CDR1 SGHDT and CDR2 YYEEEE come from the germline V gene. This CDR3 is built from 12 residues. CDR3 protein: CASSGRATPLHF. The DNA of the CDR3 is TGTGCCAGCAGCGGCAGGGCTACACCCCTCCACTTT.

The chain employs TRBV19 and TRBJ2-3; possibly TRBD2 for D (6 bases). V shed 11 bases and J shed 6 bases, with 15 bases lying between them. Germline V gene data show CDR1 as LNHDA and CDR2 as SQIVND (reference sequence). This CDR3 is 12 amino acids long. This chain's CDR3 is CAAGRAGDTQYF. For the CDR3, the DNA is TGTGCCGCGGGACGAGCAGGGGATACGCAGTATTTT.

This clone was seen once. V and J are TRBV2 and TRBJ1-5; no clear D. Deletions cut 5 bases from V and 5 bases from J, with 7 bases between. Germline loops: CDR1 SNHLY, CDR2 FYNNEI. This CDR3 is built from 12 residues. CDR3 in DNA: TGTGCCAGCAGTCCAATTCATCAGCCCCAGCATTTT. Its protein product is CASSPIHQPQHF.

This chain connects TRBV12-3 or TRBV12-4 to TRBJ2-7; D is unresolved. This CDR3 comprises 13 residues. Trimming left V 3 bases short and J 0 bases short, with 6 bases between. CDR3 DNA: TGTGCCAGCAGTTTCAGAAGCTCCTACGAGCAGTACTTC. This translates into CASSFRSSYEQYF.

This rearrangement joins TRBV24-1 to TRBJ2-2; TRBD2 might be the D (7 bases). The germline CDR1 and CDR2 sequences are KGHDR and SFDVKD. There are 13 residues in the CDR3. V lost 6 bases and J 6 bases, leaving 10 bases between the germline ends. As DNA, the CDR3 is TGTGCCACCAGTAGGGAGGGGGCCGGGGAGCTGTTTTTT. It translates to CATSREGAGELFF.

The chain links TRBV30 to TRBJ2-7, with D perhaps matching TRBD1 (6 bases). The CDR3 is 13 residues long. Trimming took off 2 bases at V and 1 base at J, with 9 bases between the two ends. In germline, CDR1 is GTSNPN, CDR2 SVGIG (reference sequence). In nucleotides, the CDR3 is TGTGCCTGGAGTCTGACAGGTTCCTACGAGCAGTACTTC. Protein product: CAWSLTGSYEQYF.

The CDR3 spells CASSGLAGGWGDEQFF. CDR3 nucleotides: TGTGCCAGCAGCGGTCTAGCGGGAGGGTGGGGCGATGAGCAGTTCTTC. V gene TRBV9 combines with J gene TRBJ2-1, with 12 bases that match TRBD2. CDR3 length: 16 amino acids. The germline V gene encodes CDR1 SGDLS and CDR2 YYNGEE. The trim removed 3 bases at V and 8 bases at J, leaving 9 bases unmatched.